These 5 T cell receptor beta chains were all obtained from the same sample, sequenced in a study of blood T cell repertoires in COVID-19. TCRdb keeps only in-frame clones here, not all; method: immunoSEQ multiplex PCR. The sample lists under 200,000 clones, 86% seen once, with 2.5% to 4% in the top ten. Sample: peripheral blood. These receptors originate from a man aged 70 or older with acute or convalescent COVID-19.

The chain combines TRBV3-1 (or the pseudogene TRBV3-2) with TRBJ2-4; 11 bases are a match to TRBD2. CDR1 and CDR2 (germline): LGHDT, YNNKEL (reference sequence). Unmatched junction bases numbered 10, after V lost 4 bases and J lost 8 bases. CDR3 length: 16 residues. CDR3: CASSPIAGGDRDIQYF. CDR3 sequence (DNA): TGTGCCAGCAGCCCTATAGCGGGGGGGGATAGAGACATTCAGTACTTC.

The chain has TRBV18 and TRBJ2-7; 9 nucleotides line up with TRBD1. The trim removed 3 bases at V and 6 bases at J, leaving 12 bases unmatched. The CDR3 consists of 16 residues. The germline gives CDR1 KGHSH, CDR2 LQKENI. CDR3 DNA sequence: TGTGCCAGCTCACCCCCCGGGACAGGGAGTGGAGGCGAGCAGTACTTC. It translates to CASSPPGTGSGGEQYF.

This chain joins TRBV23-1 and TRBJ1-2; D call uncertain. TRBV23-1 is an ORF for which the function is uncertain. This CDR3 has 11 residues. V gave up 10 bases and J gave up 3 bases, with 9 bases separating them. The CDR3 is CATTDYYGYTF. The CDR3 bases are TGCGCCACGACTGATTACTATGGCTACACCTTC.

This clone appeared once. The rearrangement uses TRBV19 and TRBJ1-2; 12 bases are a match to TRBD1. The CDR3 contains 14 residues. Germline assignment: CDR1 LNHDA and CDR2 SQIVND (reference sequence). The V and J ends lost 4 bases and 7 bases, in that order; junction bases with no gene match: 4. This CDR3 reads CASSKGQGARGYTF. The CDR3 DNA reads as TGTGCCAGTAGTAAGGGACAGGGGGCTCGTGGCTACACCTTC.

This clone was seen only a few times. The chain employs TRBV20-1 and TRBJ1-1; D unresolved. This CDR3 spans 11 amino acids. Trimming shortened V by 3 bases and J by 11 bases, and 13 bases separated the two germline ends. The V gene's germline CDR1 is DFQATT and CDR2 SNEGSKA (reference sequence). The CDR3 region has the DNA TGCAGTGCTAGCCAATCAGAAGTCGCTTTCTTT. Protein product: CSASQSEVAFF.